This T cell receptor (beta chain) was sequenced for a study of T-cell memory formation after mild COVID-19. Study at large: Largely donor-specific sequence clusters came from a couple of donors. Whole-study results and caveats: Balance between CD4 and CD8 was seen in clones contracting day 15 to 85, and a CD4+ lean was seen in later expanders. Some clones that responded turned up in pre-infection memory, which suggests that cross-reactive memory joined in. CD4+ contracting clones lay mainly in CM and EM, CD8+ ones in EMRA.

This clonotype was counted many times. Its specificity is not known. This CDR3 comprises 15 residues. The germline gives CDR1 SGHRS, CDR2 YFSETQ. The ends were cut back, 2 bases at V and 3 bases at J, with 14 bases in the middle. From the 5' RACE reads, TCRdb called clonotypes with MiXCR, one entry per CDR3 protein. The sample holds fewer than 40,000 distinct CDR3 sequences, approximately 7.7% seen once. This receptor was obtained from a man between 18 and 29 years old who had mild COVID-19 (a few samples of this study predate the infection). Cell type and time point are not known. Material: PBMCs or a T cell subset sorted from them (not recorded which). The rearrangement uses TRBV5-1 and TRBJ1-1; the D is unclear. In DNA form, the CDR3 reads TGCGCCAGCAGCTTCGAGAGTGACGGCTACACTGAAGCTTTCTTT. Residues: CASSFESDGYTEAFF.